This T cell receptor beta chain comes out of a study of regulatory T cells in long-lasting Graves disease. Study-level background: Newly diagnosed Graves' patients had taken antithyroid drugs under 3 months.

Study-wide results and caveats: Researchers examined only peripheral blood and not thyroid tissue. With 2,500 to 3,500 shared public clonotypes, persistent patients exceeded new patients, who shared about a thousand. Favored usage of TRBV28, TRBJ1-2 and TRBJ2-5 was recorded in persistent disease.

For TCR beta, libraries came from iRepertoire HTBI primers and Arm-PCR of CDR3 regions. TCRdb re-called the multiplex PCR reads through MiXCR, storing one row per CDR3 protein. The repertoire holds approximately 310,000 distinct CDR3 sequences, with about 18% as singletons. Time point here: newly diagnosed GD, antithyroid drugs for less than 3 months. Scientists built the TCR library using RNA that was extracted from PBMCs. The table lists this clonotype with many counts. Antigen unknown. Trimming took 5 bases from V and 3 from J; bases not matched to a gene: 4. CDR1 is MNHEY, CDR2 SMNVEV, per germline (reference sequence). This CDR3 comprises 15 residues.

The sequence derives from a female donor with Graves disease. This rearrangement joins TRBV27 to TRBJ2-2; 9 nucleotides match TRBD1. Specimen: peripheral blood mononuclear cells (PBMCs), collected at new diagnosis, from a patient treated with antithyroid drugs. The chain's CDR3 is CASSLGQGYTGELFF. CDR3 sequence (DNA): TGTGCCAGCAGTCTCGGACAGGGGTACACCGGGGAGCTGTTTTTT.